Sequencing of this T cell receptor (beta chain) was carried out in a study of PD-1 blockade in classical Hodgkin lymphoma. Overall study context: Patients were infused with nivolumab 3 mg/kg every 2 weeks.

Regarding this clone: Its cognate antigen is unknown.

With no exception, relapse followed autologous stem cell transplantation in all patients, and brentuximab vedotin exposure varied. Clones were read by immunoSEQ multiplex PCR, and TCRdb kept only the in-frame ones, dropping some. The sample records 11,000 to 15,000 clones, approximately 80% being singletons. Study-wide results and limits: Patients who began taking nivolumab under 1 year after ASCT were left out.

V lost 4 bases, J lost 5 bases, and 25 bases lay in between. The CDR3 is made up of 17 amino acids. Germline V gene sequence: CDR1 SGHDT, CDR2 YYEEEE. This TCR was recovered from a human donor with classical Hodgkin lymphoma. The J gene is TRBJ2-7, the V gene TRBV5-6, with TRBD2 as a possible D gene (7 bases). The source was peripheral blood mononuclear cells (PBMCs), collected at baseline. The CDR3 region is CASSVGGLTGGSDEQYF. Here the CDR3 DNA reads TGTGCCAGCAGCGTCGGAGGGCTTACGGGGGGCTCGGACGAGCAGTACTTC.